This T cell receptor (beta chain) was captured in a study of shared clonotypes between healthy human individuals. Across the whole study: The composition of the donors was a couple of women and three men aged 18 to 49. Overall study findings and caveats: Owing to a small donor count, the genetic and exposure-history diversity represented was limited.

This clone was observed a single time. Its specificity is unknown. The table came from immunoSEQ multiplex PCR; TCRdb's copy has only in-frame clones and leaves some out. The sample consists of 450,000 to 500,000 clones, about 85% of them appearing once. The V end was cut by 2 bases, the J end by 7 bases, with 15 bases between. CDR3 length: 15 amino acids. CDR1 and CDR2 (germline): SGHRS, YFSETQ. Sample: PBMCs. The chain links TRBV5-1 to TRBJ2-2, with D tentatively TRBD1 or TRBD2 (6 bases each). This receptor was taken from a woman in her thirties or forties in good health. Some clones in this sample may be carry-over from other donors' samples. The CDR3 protein is CASSFSQGGIGELFF. CDR3 DNA: TGCGCCAGCAGCTTTTCACAGGGAGGTATCGGGGAGCTGTTTTTT.